This passage covers 5 T cell receptor beta chains from one sample sequenced in a study of blood T cell repertoires in COVID-19. Clones were read by immunoSEQ multiplex PCR, and TCRdb kept only the in-frame ones, dropping some. Here the sample spans over 250,000 clones, roughly 86% being singletons. Specimen: peripheral blood. The receptors here all came from a man aged 35-49 years who had recovered from COVID-19.

The V gene is TRBV29-1, the J gene TRBJ2-3; no clear D gene. The CDR3 totals 13 residues. V was trimmed by 5 bases and J by 0 bases, leaving 9 bases between them. CDR1 is SQVTM and CDR2 is ANQGSEA in the germline V gene. CDR3 nucleotide sequence: TGCAGCGTTTCCGTCGGTAGCACAGATACGCAGTATTTT. Translating it yields CSVSVGSTDTQYF.

The DNA for the CDR3 is TGCAGCGCCGGGGCCAGGGGACCTTACAATGAGCAGTTCTTC. It translates to CSAGARGPYNEQFF. The chain is built from TRBV29-1 and TRBJ2-1, with a possible D match to TRBD1 (6 bases). CDR1 and CDR2 from the germline V gene are SQVTM and ANQGSEA. CDR3 length: 14 residues. With 7 bases removed from V and 4 bases from J, the gap between germline ends came to 17 bases.

The chain recombines TRBV6-2 or TRBV6-3 with TRBJ1-2; TRBD1 agrees at 8 bases. The CDR3 sequence is 14 residues long. Looked up from germline, CDR1 is MNHEY and CDR2 is SVGEGT. Trimming at V came to 5 bases and at J to 4 bases, leaving 6 bases not matched to a gene. Here the CDR3 reads CASSPPGQVYGYTF. In nucleotides, the CDR3 is TGTGCCAGCAGTCCACCGGGACAGGTCTATGGCTACACCTTC.

The chain combines TRBV6-6 with TRBJ2-7; the match to TRBD1 covers 9 bases. V was pared by 6 bases and J by 0 bases, with 3 bases of the junction left unmatched. Germline V gene lookup returns CDR1 MNHNY and CDR2 SVGAGI (reference sequence). The CDR3 sequence is 14 residues long. In DNA form, the CDR3 reads TGTGCCAGCAGACAGGGGGCAGGCTCCTACGAGCAGTACTTC. Translating gives CASRQGAGSYEQYF.

The genes are TRBV21-1 and TRBJ1-1; the DNA was not compared with TRBD1, the D call given in the table. TRBV21-1 is noted as a pseudogene. The CDR3 is 13 residues long. The CDR3 spells CASSYHRGYGTFF. The CDR3 nucleotides are TGTGCCAGCAGCTACCACAGGGGGTATGGGACTTTCTTT.